These T cell receptor beta chains were read from a single sample in a study of cytomegalovirus exposure and HLA in healthy donors. Produced via immunoSEQ multiplex PCR; TCRdb's table is partial and in-frame only. This sample yields more than 150,000 clones, of which 84% are seen a single time; 2.5% to 3.5% belongs to the top ten. Sequencing was carried out using PBMCs. All receptors come from a woman aged 18-29 years in good health and CMV-seropositive. CDR3s include the opening cysteine and the closing phenylalanine or tryptophan. A D gene is named only where the DNA matches it firmly. Clone size is stated in some rows and not others, as once, few, many or a class when expanded.

j_gene,v_gene,abundance,d_gene,CDR3aa,CDR3nt
TRBJ2-3,TRBV23-1,few,.,CASSLPGPPLTNPGPSSTDTQYF,TGCGCCAGCAGTCTACCAGGGCCACCATTAACGAACCCGGGCCCTTCTAGCACAGATACGCAGTATTTT
TRBJ2-1,TRBV11-2,.,TRBD2,CASSLGSGKPYNEQFF,TGTGCCAGCAGCTTAGGTAGCGGGAAGCCCTACAATGAGCAGTTCTTC
TRBJ1-5,TRBV6-1,.,.,CASSPRQEADQPQHF,TGTGCCAGCAGCCCCAGACAGGAGGCCGATCAGCCCCAGCATTTT
TRBJ2-2,TRBV4-2,.,.,CASSHAGPANTGELFF,TGTGCCAGCAGCCACGCGGGACCCGCGAACACCGGGGAGCTGTTTTTT
TRBJ1-1,TRBV19,.,.,CACSREGNTEAFF,TGTGCCTGCAGCAGGGAGGGGAACACTGAAGCTTTCTTT
TRBJ1-2,TRBV27,.,.,CASSLSHLNYGYTF,TGTGCCAGCAGTCTCTCACACCTTAACTATGGCTACACCTTC
TRBJ2-7,TRBV11-3,.,.,CASSLQGSYEQYF,TGTGCCAGCAGCTTGCAGGGTTCCTACGAGCAGTACTTC
TRBJ1-5,TRBV2,.,.,CASRAAGQQGNQPQHF,TGTGCCAGTCGGGCGGCGGGCCAGCAGGGCAATCAGCCCCAGCATTTT
TRBJ2-2,TRBV27,.,TRBD2,CASSRTSGVGTGELFF,TGTGCCAGCAGTCGTACTAGCGGGGTTGGGACCGGGGAGCTGTTTTTT
TRBJ1-2,TRBV5-4,.,.,CASRSGVVGGRAGYTF,TGTGCCAGCAGGTCTGGTGTTGTCGGGGGGCGCGCTGGCTACACCTTC
TRBJ1-4,TRBV10-3,.,.,CAVGDGGKLFF,TGTGCCGTAGGAGACGGGGGGAAACTGTTTTTT
TRBJ2-3,TRBV7-2,.,TRBD1,CASSFGQDTDTQYF,TGTGCCAGCAGCTTCGGACAGGACACAGATACGCAGTATTTT
TRBJ1-4,TRBV5-4,.,.,CASSSYGREKLFF,TGTGCCAGCAGCTCCTATGGGAGAGAAAAACTGTTTTTT
TRBJ2-1,TRBV7-9,.,TRBD2,CASRARRLAGMDEQFF,TGTGCCAGCAGAGCTAGACGACTAGCGGGAATGGACGAGCAGTTCTTC
TRBJ1-5,TRBV5-1,.,.,CASSLGEFGGPQHF,TGCGCCAGCAGCTTGGGTGAATTCGGTGGGCCCCAGCATTTT
TRBJ2-1,TRBV5-6,.,TRBD2,CASSFFSGDNEQFF,TGTGCCAGCAGCTTTTTCAGCGGGGACAATGAGCAGTTCTTC
TRBJ2-5,TRBV11-2,.,.,CASSLSWAGSQETQYF,TGTGCCAGCAGCTTATCTTGGGCGGGGTCTCAAGAGACCCAGTACTTC
TRBJ2-1,TRBV10-3,.,.,CAIGRGDNNEQFF,TGTGCCATCGGTAGGGGCGACAACAATGAGCAGTTCTTC
TRBJ1-4,TRBV10-2,.,.,CASQRHLSEKLFF,TGCGCCAGCCAACGACATCTCTCGGAAAAACTGTTTTTT
TRBJ1-5,TRBV28,.,TRBD1,CASSPGQKYQPQHF,TGTGCCAGCAGCCCGGGACAGAAATATCAGCCCCAGCATTTT
TRBJ1-2,TRBV5-1,.,.,CASNQDRAPYGYTF,TGCGCCAGCAACCAAGACAGAGCACCTTATGGCTACACCTTC
TRBJ1-2,TRBV18,.,.,CASSPSIRDTNNYGYTF,TGTGCCAGCTCACCCTCCATCCGGGACACTAATAACTATGGCTACACCTTC
TRBJ2-1,TRBV29-1,.,TRBD2,CSVHGRAGDDEQFF,TGCAGCGTCCATGGGAGGGCAGGTGACGATGAGCAGTTCTTC
TRBJ1-2,TRBV7-9,.,.,CASSSGGSGYTF,TGTGCCAGCTCTTCGGGGGGCAGTGGCTACACCTTC
TRBJ2-5,TRBV5-1,.,.,CASSLDRVSIGTQYF,TGCGCCAGCAGCCTCGACAGAGTATCGATTGGGACCCAGTACTTC
TRBJ2-7,TRBV4-1,.,TRBD2,CASRPAGTSGEQTYEQYF,TGCGCCAGCAGACCAGCCGGGACTAGCGGGGAGCAAACATACGAGCAGTACTTC
TRBJ2-5,TRBV2,.,.,CASSVEGNYAETQYF,TGTGCCAGCAGTGTGGAGGGCAACTACGCTGAGACCCAGTACTTC
TRBJ1-5,TRBV6-1,.,.,CASRDWAQPQHF,TGTGCCAGCAGGGACTGGGCACAGCCCCAGCATTTT
TRBJ1-2,TRBV18,.,TRBD1,CASSPLGQGDYGYTF,TGTGCCAGCTCACCACTTGGACAGGGAGACTATGGCTACACCTTC
TRBJ2-3,TRBV6-5,.,TRBD2,CASRTSGGADTQYF,TGTGCCAGCAGGACCAGCGGGGGGGCCGATACGCAGTATTTT
TRBJ2-5,TRBV18,.,.,CASSPRGFETQYF,TGTGCCAGCTCACCACGCGGGTTTGAGACCCAGTACTTC
TRBJ1-1,TRBV5-1,.,.,CASSVTGRTEAFF,TGCGCCAGCAGCGTTACAGGACGCACTGAAGCTTTCTTT